Below are 17 T cell receptor beta chains sequenced from a single sample in a study of blood T cell repertoires in COVID-19. Repertoires were generated with immunoSEQ multiplex PCR, while TCRdb's copy carries only in-frame clones and drops some. Among some 330,000 clones listed, roughly 89% were seen once. The sample comprised peripheral blood. The receptor source for this set is a woman in her twenties or thirties with COVID-19, enrolled during active disease.

V is TRBV15 and J is TRBJ2-5; D gene uncertain. The CDR3 consists of 13 residues. Trimming removed 2 bases at V and 7 bases at J, with 11 bases between. CDR1 and CDR2 (germline): LNHNV, YYDKDF (reference sequence). CDR3 sequence: CATSRRTTWTQYF. For the CDR3, the DNA is TGTGCCACCAGCAGACGAACAACCTGGACCCAGTACTTC.

This chain uses TRBV4-2 with TRBJ2-3, with D possibly TRBD2 on 6 matching bases. The CDR3 loop spans 16 amino acids. Germline V gene data show CDR1 as LGHNA and CDR2 as YNFKEQ. Trimming pared 3 bases from V and 0 bases from J, leaving 13 bases between. The CDR3 bases are TGTGCCAGCAGCCATGACGGGGGAGCTAGCACAGATACGCAGTATTTT. It encodes CASSHDGGASTDTQYF.

V usage is TRBV5-1 and J usage is TRBJ1-1, with 10 bases lining up with TRBD1. CDR1 and CDR2 (germline): SGHRS, YFSETQ. V lost 4 bases, J lost 0 bases, and 6 bases stayed unmatched. The CDR3 covers 16 residues. The CDR3 reads CASSPGQGGMNTEAFF. CDR3 sequence (DNA): TGCGCCAGCAGCCCCGGACAGGGGGGCATGAACACTGAAGCTTTCTTT.

J is TRBJ2-7 and V is TRBV2; 8 nucleotides align to TRBD1. The CDR3 is made up of 14 amino acids. V trimming: 6 bases; J trimming: 11 bases; junction bases outside the gene matches: 15. Germline V gives CDR1 SNHLY, CDR2 FYNNEI. As DNA, the CDR3 is TGTGCCAGCAGCCCAGGACAGGGATCTATTGGGAAGTACGTC. Amino acids: CASSPGQGSIGKYV.

CDR3 nucleotide sequence: TGTGCCACCAGTGATTTAGTGCGGGGACTAGCGGGGAGATACGAGCAGTACGTC. Amino acid sequence: CATSDLVRGLAGRYEQYV. The V gene is TRBV24-1, the J gene TRBJ2-7; TRBD2 aligns across 13 bases. The ends lost 1 base at V and 4 bases at J; junction bases unmatched: 9. The CDR3 extends over 18 amino acids. Per germline, CDR1 KGHDR and CDR2 SFDVKD.

V is TRBV21-1 and J is TRBJ1-2; TRBD1 is the table's D call, not checked against the DNA. TRBV21-1 is an annotated pseudogene. This CDR3 region has 15 residues. The CDR3 is CASSKKGRAPYGYTF. The CDR3 nucleotides read TGTGCCAGCAGCAAAAAAGGCAGGGCCCCCTATGGCTACACCTTC.

The chain has TRBV5-6 and TRBJ1-2; D is perhaps TRBD1 (5 bases). This CDR3 contains 16 residues. With 5 bases removed from V and 3 bases from J, the gap between germline ends came to 20 bases. Germline V gene lookup returns CDR1 SGHDT and CDR2 YYEEEE. The DNA of the CDR3 is TGTGCCAGCAGTCGACGGGAGGGGATCTTTGACTATGGCTACACCTTC. This translates into CASSRREGIFDYGYTF.

The CDR3 reads CASSKAAVMNTEAFF. CDR3 sequence (DNA): TGTGCCAGTAGTAAAGCGGCAGTCATGAACACTGAAGCTTTCTTT. The chain links TRBV19 to TRBJ1-1, with D hard to call. CDR1 and CDR2 (germline): LNHDA, SQIVND (reference sequence). The CDR3 runs 15 residues. The V end lost 4 bases, the J end lost 0 bases, and 12 bases lay between the germline ends.

The chain links TRBV6-5 to TRBJ1-5, with 8 positions matching TRBD1. Germline lookup yields CDR1 MNHEY and CDR2 SVGAGI. This CDR3 region has 14 residues. Trimming cost V 5 bases and J 6 bases; bases outside gene matches: 6. The CDR3 DNA reads TGTGCCAGCAGTCCGGACAGGGTCGGTCAGCCCCAGCATTTT. Protein: CASSPDRVGQPQHF.

This chain joins TRBV2 and TRBJ1-2, with D maybe TRBD1 (6 bases). Germline CDR1 SNHLY, CDR2 FYNNEI. The CDR3 runs to 15 residues. Trimming removed 4 bases from V and 4 bases from J, with 16 bases in between. The CDR3 reads CASSGSGQTSYGYTF. The CDR3 nucleotides are TGTGCCAGCAGTGGATCCGGACAGACGTCCTATGGCTACACCTTC. Full variable domain (rest looked up from reference TRBV2 and TRBJ1-2): EPEVTQTPSHQVTQMGQEVILRCVPISNHLYFYWYRQILGQKVEFLVSFYNNEISEKSEIFDDQFSVERPDGSNFTLKIRSTKLEDSAMYFCASSGSGQTSYGYTFGSGTRLTVV.

The genes are TRBV28 and TRBJ2-5; TRBD2 agrees at 9 bases. Germline V gene data show CDR1 as MDHEN and CDR2 as SYDVKM. The CDR3 runs to 15 residues. V was pared by 3 bases and J by 7 bases, with 9 bases of the junction left unmatched. The CDR3: CASSLRGGLWVTQYF. Written as DNA, the CDR3 is TGTGCCAGCAGTTTGCGGGGGGGATTGTGGGTGACCCAGTACTTC.

This chain joins TRBV9 and TRBJ2-7; possibly TRBD2 for D (6 bases). CDR1 and CDR2 (germline): SGDLS, YYNGEE. The V end lost 3 bases, the J end lost 6 bases, and 16 bases lay between the germline ends. The CDR3 consists of 14 residues. The CDR3 sequence: CASSGSSSVTEQYF. For the CDR3, the DNA is TGTGCCAGCAGCGGATCTTCTAGCGTAACCGAGCAGTACTTC.

Remarks on this clone: The sample carries other DNA sequences with the same CDR3. The CDR3 DNA follows: TGTGCCAGTAGTATCTCGGTCAACACTGAAGCTTTCTTT. Protein sequence: CASSISVNTEAFF. V gene TRBV19 combines with J gene TRBJ1-1; D uncertain. This CDR3 is 13 amino acids long. V dropped 3 bases and J dropped 2 bases, with 7 bases sitting between them. Germline V gene lookup returns CDR1 LNHDA and CDR2 SQIVND (reference sequence).

This rearrangement joins TRBV9 to TRBJ1-2, with D possibly being TRBD1 (5 bases). V was trimmed by 6 bases and J by 4 bases, leaving 16 bases between them. Germline values: CDR1 SGDLS, CDR2 YYNGEE. The CDR3 sequence is 14 residues long. CDR3 sequence: CASKGEGRSYGYTF. In DNA, the CDR3 is TGTGCCAGCAAAGGCGAGGGGAGGAGCTATGGCTACACCTTC. Full variable domain (remainder filled in from reference TRBV9 and TRBJ1-2): DSGVTQTPKHLITATGQRVTLRCSPRSGDLSVYWYQQSLDQGLQFLIQYYNGEERAKGNILERFSAQQFPDLHSELNLSSLELGDSALYFCASKGEGRSYGYTFGSGTRLTVV.

The chain recombines TRBV4-2 with TRBJ1-1; no definite D call. V was shortened by 0 bases and J by 4 bases, with 12 bases between the two germline ends. The germline gives CDR1 LGHNA, CDR2 YNFKEQ. The CDR3 covers 15 residues. CDR3 loop: CASSQEYWEFTEAFF. In DNA, the CDR3 is TGTGCCAGCAGCCAAGAATATTGGGAGTTCACTGAAGCTTTCTTT.

The chain carries TRBV5-4 and TRBJ1-5; TRBD1 is a possible D gene (6 bases). The V gene lost 4 bases and the J gene lost 0 bases, with 17 bases spanning the gap. Germline values: CDR1 SGHNT, CDR2 YYREEE (reference sequence). This CDR3 has 17 residues. In DNA form, the CDR3 reads TGTGCCAGCAGCAAGGGGGGGGGCAGCGATAGCAATCAGCCCCAGCATTTT. Protein: CASSKGGGSDSNQPQHF.

This rearrangement joins TRBV7-8 to TRBJ1-5; D remains unclear. The CDR3 spans 15 residues. Germline CDR1 and CDR2: SGHVS and FQNEAQ. The V gene lost 5 bases and the J gene lost 3 bases, with 14 bases spanning the gap. The DNA for the CDR3 is TGTGCCAGCAGCGCGGCCCGGGTTCCCAATCAGCCCCAGCATTTT. It translates to CASSAARVPNQPQHF.